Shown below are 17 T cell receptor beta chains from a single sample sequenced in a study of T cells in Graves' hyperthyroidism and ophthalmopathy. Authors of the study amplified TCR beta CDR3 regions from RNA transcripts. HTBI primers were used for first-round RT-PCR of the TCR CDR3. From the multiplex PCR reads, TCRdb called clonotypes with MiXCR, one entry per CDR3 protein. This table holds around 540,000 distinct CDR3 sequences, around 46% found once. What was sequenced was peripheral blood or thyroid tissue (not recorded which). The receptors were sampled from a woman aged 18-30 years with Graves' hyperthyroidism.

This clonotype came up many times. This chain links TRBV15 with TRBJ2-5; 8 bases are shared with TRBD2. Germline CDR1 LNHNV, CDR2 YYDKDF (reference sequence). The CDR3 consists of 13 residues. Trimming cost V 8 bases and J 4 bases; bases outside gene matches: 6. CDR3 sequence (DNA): TGTGCCACCCGAGCGGGAGAGTTAGAGACCCAGTACTTC. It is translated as CATRAGELETQYF.

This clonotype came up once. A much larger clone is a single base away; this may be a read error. CDR3 sequence reads: CASRGERANQPQHF. CDR3 in DNA: TGTGCCAGCAGAGGGGAACGGGCGAATCAGCCCCAGCATTTT. The chain recombines TRBV7-2 with TRBJ1-5; tentatively, D is TRBD1 (5 bases). The CDR3 has 14 amino acids. With 6 bases removed from V and 4 bases from J, the gap between germline ends came to 13 bases. Germline values: CDR1 SGHTA, CDR2 FQGNSA.

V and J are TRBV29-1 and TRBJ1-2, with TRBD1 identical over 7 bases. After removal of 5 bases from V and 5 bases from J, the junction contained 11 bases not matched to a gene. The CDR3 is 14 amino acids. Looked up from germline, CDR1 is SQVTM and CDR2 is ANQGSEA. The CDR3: CSVRQGGNEYGYTF. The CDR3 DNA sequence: TGCAGCGTTAGACAGGGAGGCAATGAGTATGGCTACACCTTC.

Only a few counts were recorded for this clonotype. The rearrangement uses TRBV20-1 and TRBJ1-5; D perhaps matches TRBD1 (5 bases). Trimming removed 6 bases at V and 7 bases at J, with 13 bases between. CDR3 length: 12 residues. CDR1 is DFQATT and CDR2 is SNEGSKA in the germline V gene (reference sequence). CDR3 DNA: TGCAGTGCCCTGAGAGGGACCCAGCCCCAGCATTTT. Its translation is CSALRGTQPQHF.

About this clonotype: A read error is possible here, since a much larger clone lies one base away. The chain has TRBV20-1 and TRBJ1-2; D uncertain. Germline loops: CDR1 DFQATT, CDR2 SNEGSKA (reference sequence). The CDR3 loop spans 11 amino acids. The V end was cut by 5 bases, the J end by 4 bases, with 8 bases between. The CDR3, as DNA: TGCAGTGCTGGGGTGGGCTATGGCTACACCTTC. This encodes CSAGVGYGYTF.

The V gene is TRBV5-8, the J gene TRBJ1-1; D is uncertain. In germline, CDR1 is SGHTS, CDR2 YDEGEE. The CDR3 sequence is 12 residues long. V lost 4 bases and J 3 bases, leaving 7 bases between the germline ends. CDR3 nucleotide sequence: TGTGCCAGCAGCCAGTATGACACTGAAGCTTTCTTT. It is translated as CASSQYDTEAFF. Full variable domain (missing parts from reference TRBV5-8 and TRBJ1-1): EAGVTQSPTHLIKTRGQQATLRCSPISGHTSVYWYQQALGLGLQFLLWYDEGEERNRGNFPPRFSGRQFPNYSSELNVNALELEDSALYLCASSQYDTEAFFGQGTRLTVV.

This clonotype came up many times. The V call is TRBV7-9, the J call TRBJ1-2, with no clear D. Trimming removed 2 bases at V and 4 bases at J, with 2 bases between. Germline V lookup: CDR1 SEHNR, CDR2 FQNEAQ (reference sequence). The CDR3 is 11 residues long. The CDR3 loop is CASSLIYGYTF. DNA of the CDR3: TGTGCCAGCAGCTTAATCTATGGCTACACCTTC.

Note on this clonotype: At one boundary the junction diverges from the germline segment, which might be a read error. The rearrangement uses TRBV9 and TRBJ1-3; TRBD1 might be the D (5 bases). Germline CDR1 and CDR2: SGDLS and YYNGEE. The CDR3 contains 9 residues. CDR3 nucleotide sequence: TGTGCCAGCAGCGCCGGGGCCTCTTTT. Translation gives CASSAGASF. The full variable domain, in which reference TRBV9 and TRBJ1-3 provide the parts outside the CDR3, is DSGVTQTPKHLITATGQRVTLRCSPRSGDLSVYWYQQSLDQGLQFLIQYYNGEERAKGNILERFSAQQFPDLHSELNLSSLELGDSALYFCASSAGASFGEGSWLTVV.

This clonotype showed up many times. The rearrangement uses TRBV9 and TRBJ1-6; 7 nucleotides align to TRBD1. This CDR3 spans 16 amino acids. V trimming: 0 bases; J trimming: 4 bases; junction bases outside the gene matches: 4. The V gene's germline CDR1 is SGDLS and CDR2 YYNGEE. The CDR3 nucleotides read TGTGCCAGCAGCGTAGACGGGACAGCGTATAATTCACCCCTCCACTTT. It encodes CASSVDGTAYNSPLHF.

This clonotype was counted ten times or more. The CDR3 spells CASSLAVRSEGYTF. CDR3 coding DNA: TGTGCCAGCAGCTTAGCGGTCAGGAGTGAGGGCTACACCTTC. The chain has TRBV7-8 and TRBJ1-2; no clear D. The germline CDR1 and CDR2 sequences are SGHVS and FQNEAQ. V was clipped by 0 bases and J by 8 bases, with 13 bases between them. CDR3 length: 14 amino acids. The variable domain in full, with the rest retrieved from reference TRBV7-8 and TRBJ1-2, is GAGVSQSPRYKVAKRGQDVALRCDPISGHVSLFWYQQALGQGPEFLTYFQNEAQLDKSGLPSDRFFAERPEGSVSTLKIQRTQQEDSAVYLCASSLAVRSEGYTFGSGTRLTVV.

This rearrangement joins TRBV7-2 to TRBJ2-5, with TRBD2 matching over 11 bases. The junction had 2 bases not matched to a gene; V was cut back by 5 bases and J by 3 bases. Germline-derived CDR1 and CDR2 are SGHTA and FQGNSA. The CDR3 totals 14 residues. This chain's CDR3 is CASSASGRKETQYF. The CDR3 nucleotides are TGTGCCAGCAGCGCTAGCGGGAGGAAAGAGACCCAGTACTTC.

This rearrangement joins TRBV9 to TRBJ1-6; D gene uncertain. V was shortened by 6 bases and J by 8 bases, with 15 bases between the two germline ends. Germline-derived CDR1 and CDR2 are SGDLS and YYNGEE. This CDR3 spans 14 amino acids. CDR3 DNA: TGTGCCAGCACCGGACCCTCGGGTGATTCACCCCTCCACTTT. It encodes CASTGPSGDSPLHF.

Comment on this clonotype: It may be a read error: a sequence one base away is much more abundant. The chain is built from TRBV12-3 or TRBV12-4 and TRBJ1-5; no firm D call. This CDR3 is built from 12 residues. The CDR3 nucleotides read TGTGCCAGCAAAGGGAGCAATCAGCCCCGGCATTTT. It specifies CASKGSNQPRHF.

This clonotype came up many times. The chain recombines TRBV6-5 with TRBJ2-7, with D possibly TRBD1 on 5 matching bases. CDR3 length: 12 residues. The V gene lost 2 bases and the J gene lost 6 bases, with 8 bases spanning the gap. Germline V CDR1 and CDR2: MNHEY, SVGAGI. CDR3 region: CASSYLDSEQYF. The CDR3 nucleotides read TGTGCCAGCAGTTACCTAGACAGCGAGCAGTACTTC.

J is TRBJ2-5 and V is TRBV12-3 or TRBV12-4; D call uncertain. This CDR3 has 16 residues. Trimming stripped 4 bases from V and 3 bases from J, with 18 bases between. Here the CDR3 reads CASSYSPDRLKETQYF. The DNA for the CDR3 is TGTGCCAGCAGTTACTCGCCCGACCGGTTGAAAGAGACCCAGTACTTC.

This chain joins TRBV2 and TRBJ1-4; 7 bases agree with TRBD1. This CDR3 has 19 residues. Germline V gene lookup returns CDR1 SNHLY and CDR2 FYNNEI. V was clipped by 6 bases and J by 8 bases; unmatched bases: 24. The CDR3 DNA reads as TGTGCCAGCAGCACAGGGGTGGATGGAAGGAGTTGGTTAGGGGAAAAACTGTTTTTT. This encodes CASSTGVDGRSWLGEKLFF.

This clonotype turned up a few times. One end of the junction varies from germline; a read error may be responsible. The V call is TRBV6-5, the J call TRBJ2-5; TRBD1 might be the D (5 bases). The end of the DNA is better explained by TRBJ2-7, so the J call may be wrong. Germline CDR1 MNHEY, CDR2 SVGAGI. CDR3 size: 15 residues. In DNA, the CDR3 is TGTGCCAGCAGTCACTCACAGGATAGCTCCTACGAGCAGTACTTC. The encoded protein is CASSHSQDSSYEQYF.